Sequencing of this T cell receptor beta chain was carried out in a study of CD8 T cells in ankylosing spondylitis. For TCR beta, libraries came from quantitative 5'-RACE with molecular barcodes. TCRdb re-derived calls from the 5' RACE reads in MiXCR, one entry per CDR3 protein. The table lists hundreds of thousands of distinct CDR3 sequences, 25% to 30% of them singletons. Germline CDR1 and CDR2: SGHTA and FQGTGA. The CDR3 extends over 13 amino acids. Trimming removed 5 bases at V and 4 bases at J, with 10 bases between. This receptor was taken from a male donor with ankylosing spondylitis or in good health (not recorded which). The chain has TRBV7-3 and TRBJ2-3; TRBD1 might be the D (6 bases). Material for sequencing was blood, either unsorted or a sorted T cell fraction (not recorded which). In nucleotides, the CDR3 is TGTGCCAGCAGCGCCACAGGGTCAGATACGCAGTATTTT. It yields the protein CASSATGSDTQYF.